These 16 T cell receptor beta chains were all obtained from the same sample, sequenced in a study of CD8+ T cells in alopecia areata. RNA extraction and reverse transcription yielded cDNA as sequencing template. The protocol was immunoSEQ multiplex PCR, while the TCRdb copy is restricted to in-frame clones and leaves out a portion. Of fewer than 250,000 clones in the sample, roughly two fifths are singletons; the top ten hold about 2.4%. Treatment reported: oral pan-JAK inhibitor, 5-10 mg twice daily. Sequenced material: CD4+ T cells sorted from blood, taken at roughly week 38, from a patient treated with tofacitinib. These receptors all stem from a human donor with alopecia areata.

V and J are TRBV9 and TRBJ2-5; 7 bases align to TRBD1. The trim removed 5 bases at V and 5 bases at J, leaving 9 bases unmatched. The CDR3 has 14 amino acids. Germline V gene sequence: CDR1 SGDLS, CDR2 YYNGEE. For the CDR3, the DNA is TGTGCCAGCAGTGGAGACAGGGCCTGGGAGACCCAGTACTTC. Its protein product is CASSGDRAWETQYF. Full variable domain (outside the CDR3, taken from reference TRBV9 and TRBJ2-5): DSGVTQTPKHLITATGQRVTLRCSPRSGDLSVYWYQQSLDQGLQFLIQYYNGEERAKGNILERFSAQQFPDLHSELNLSSLELGDSALYFCASSGDRAWETQYFGPGTRLLVL.

A single count supports this clone. The chain carries TRBV25-1 and TRBJ2-2; unclear D gene. Trimming shortened V by 3 bases and J by 2 bases, and 7 bases separated the two germline ends. This CDR3 contains 14 residues. Germline V gives CDR1 MGHDK, CDR2 SYGVNS. CDR3 in DNA: TGTGCCAGCAGTGACAGACCAAACACCGGGGAGCTGTTTTTT. It codes for CASSDRPNTGELFF.

This clone was picked up a small number of times. V gene TRBV7-3 combines with J gene TRBJ2-3; 8 bases line up with TRBD2. V lost 2 bases, J lost 4 bases, and 5 bases stayed unmatched. Looked up from germline, CDR1 is SGHTA and CDR2 is FQGTGA. The CDR3 spans 15 residues. The CDR3 loop reads CASSLAGGGADTQYF. The CDR3 region has the DNA TGTGCCAGCAGCTTAGCGGGAGGAGGGGCAGATACGCAGTATTTT. The complete variable domain, with remaining parts taken from reference TRBV7-3 and TRBJ2-3, reads GAGVSQTPSNKVTEKGKYVELRCDPISGHTALYWYRQSLGQGPEFLIYFQGTGAADDSGLPNDRFFAVRPEGSVSTLKIQRTERGDSAVYLCASSLAGGGADTQYFGPGTRLTVL.

The chain has TRBV30 and TRBJ1-2; D perhaps matches TRBD1 (5 bases). Germline V gives CDR1 GTSNPN, CDR2 SVGIG (reference sequence). Trimming took 6 bases from V and 4 from J, leaving 15 bases between them. The CDR3 covers 13 residues. The CDR3 coding sequence is TGTGCCTGCGAACAGGACCAGGTCTATGGCTACACCTTC. It is translated as CACEQDQVYGYTF.

The gene calls are TRBV29-1 and TRBJ2-2; D is uncertain. The length of the CDR3 is 12 residues. Trimming shortened V by 6 bases and J by 6 bases, and 11 bases separated the two germline ends. Germline assignment: CDR1 SQVTM and CDR2 ANQGSEA. Here the CDR3 reads CSVGFRSGELFF. For the CDR3, the DNA is TGCAGCGTAGGTTTTAGATCCGGGGAGCTGTTTTTT.

Only one count was recorded for this clone. V is TRBV27 and J is TRBJ2-7; weak D call: TRBD2 (5 bases). With 5 bases removed from V and 0 bases from J, the gap between germline ends came to 20 bases. Germline V gives CDR1 MNHEY, CDR2 SMNVEV (reference sequence). There are 17 residues in the CDR3. CDR3 sequence reads: CASSLMGALVSSYEQYF. CDR3 coding DNA: TGTGCCAGCAGTCTCATGGGAGCCCTGGTTAGCTCCTACGAGCAGTACTTC.

This clone was observed a handful of times. The V call is TRBV28, the J call TRBJ2-7; D perhaps matches TRBD1 (6 bases). The CDR3 is 14 residues long. CDR1 and CDR2 (germline): MDHEN, SYDVKM. V was clipped by 6 bases and J by 3 bases, with 15 bases between them. CDR3 DNA sequence: TGTGCCAGCAGGCCCGGGACACGGTACTACGAGCAGTACTTC. Its protein is CASRPGTRYYEQYF.

The table lists this clone with many counts. The sample carries other DNA sequences with the same CDR3. The chain combines TRBV7-2 with TRBJ2-3; D gene ambiguous. The V end was cut by 4 bases, the J end by 2 bases, with 1 base between. The germline CDR1 and CDR2 sequences are SGHTA and FQGNSA. CDR3 length: 11 amino acids. The CDR3 coding sequence is TGTGCCAGCAGCTACACAGATACGCAGTATTTT. Amino acids: CASSYTDTQYF.

The rearrangement links TRBV18 to TRBJ1-1, with no clear D. V lost 0 bases and J 8 bases, leaving 7 bases between the germline ends. The germline V gene has CDR1 KGHSH and CDR2 LQKENI. The CDR3 is 12 residues long. CDR3: CASSPPTPEAFF. For the CDR3, the DNA is TGTGCCAGCTCACCACCGACCCCAGAAGCTTTCTTT.

The rearrangement links TRBV7-9 to TRBJ2-1; D gene uncertain. The CDR3 contains 18 residues. Trimming removed 1 base from V and 3 bases from J, with 19 bases in between. Germline V gene lookup returns CDR1 SEHNR and CDR2 FQNEAQ (reference sequence). The CDR3 sequence is CASSLGPGVRSLYNEQFF. The CDR3 DNA reads as TGTGCCAGCAGCTTAGGGCCCGGAGTCAGGTCTCTCTACAATGAGCAGTTCTTC.

This clone was observed a handful of times. The V call is TRBV11-2, the J call TRBJ2-2; D not certain. The V end lost 6 bases, the J end lost 5 bases, and 16 bases lay between the germline ends. CDR1 SGHAT and CDR2 FQNNGV come from the germline V gene. This CDR3 contains 15 residues. The CDR3 loop is CASSRAVRRTGELFF. The CDR3 nucleotides read TGTGCCAGCAGTCGTGCGGTACGGCGGACCGGGGAGCTGTTTTTT.

This rearrangement joins TRBV25-1 to TRBJ1-1, with D possibly being TRBD1 (6 bases). V dropped 1 base and J dropped 5 bases, with 23 bases sitting between them. CDR3 size: 18 residues. CDR1 is MGHDK and CDR2 is SYGVNS in the germline V gene. The CDR3 region is CASSESPAGAGRGTEAFF. DNA for the CDR3: TGTGCCAGCAGTGAATCGCCGGCAGGGGCGGGGAGAGGAACTGAAGCTTTCTTT.

This clone has only a few counts. The J gene is TRBJ2-7, the V gene TRBV7-9; 11 bases agree with TRBD2. J gave up 5 bases and V 3 bases, and 6 bases lay outside the gene matches. The CDR3 runs to 15 residues. Germline CDR1 reads SEHNR; CDR2 reads FQNEAQ (reference sequence). This CDR3 reads CASSFITSGSHEQYF. DNA of the CDR3: TGTGCCAGCAGCTTTATTACTAGCGGGAGCCACGAGCAGTACTTC.

The V and J genes are TRBV30 and TRBJ2-7; 7 bases fit TRBD1. With 5 bases clipped from V and 3 bases from J, the junction kept 4 bases outside the gene matches. This CDR3 comprises 12 residues. Germline V gene data show CDR1 as GTSNPN and CDR2 as SVGIG (reference sequence). Here the CDR3 DNA reads TGTGCCTGGGGGGACAGATACTACGAGCAGTACTTC. It encodes CAWGDRYYEQYF.

In its sample, this clone was seen a few times. CDR3 bases: TGCAGCGTCGCCACCCAGGGACTAGCGGGAGGGCCGAGAAAGAACGAGCAGTACTTC. Its translation is CSVATQGLAGGPRKNEQYF. The V call is TRBV29-1, the J call TRBJ2-7; 16 bases are shared with TRBD2. Germline CDR1 is SQVTM and CDR2 is ANQGSEA. CDR3 length equals 19 residues. V shed 6 bases and J 5 bases; nucleotides not matched to a gene: 19.

V usage is TRBV7-3 and J usage is TRBJ1-2, with D perhaps TRBD1 (6 bases). V lost 5 bases to trimming and J lost 0 bases, with 13 bases between them. CDR1 and CDR2 (germline): SGHTA, FQGTGA. The CDR3 runs to 15 residues. CDR3 sequence: CASSPQGRANYGYTF. CDR3 nucleotides: TGTGCCAGCAGCCCCCAGGGGCGAGCTAACTATGGCTACACCTTC.